This T cell receptor (beta chain) was identified in a study of T cell repertoires in cytomegalovirus infection. On the study more broadly: Recently described HLA-C-restricted plus well-studied HLA-B-restricted CMV epitopes were used. Shared public TCR beta signatures pointed to both CMV infection and a matching HLA type.

Whole-study results and caveats: HLA-C-restricted CMV clonotypes gave the most frequent clonotype in two of eight donors. Individuals carrying CMV plus the relevant HLA were identified by cumulative frequency of public TCR beta families.

TCRdb re-called the reads with MiXCR, one entry per CDR3 protein. Of 450,000 to 550,000 distinct CDR3 sequences in the sample, approximately 40% were seen once. In this sample, this clonotype turned up a few times. The antigen remains undetermined. CDR3 length: 14 amino acids. With 6 bases clipped from V and 2 bases from J, the junction kept 3 bases outside the gene matches. From germline, CDR1 is SGHAT and CDR2 FQNNGV. The chain is built from TRBV11-2 and TRBJ2-7; 11 bases map to TRBD1. The source was cultured PBMCs, collected from culture after CMV antigen stimulation. The receptor's source is a human donor in good health (CMV status not recorded). Some clones in this sample may be carry-over from other donors' samples. The CDR3 sequence: CASSRDRGTYEQYF. The CDR3 DNA is TGTGCCAGCAGTAGGGACAGGGGGACCTACGAGCAGTACTTC.